This TCR beta chain appears in the sequencing data of a study of blood T cell repertoires in COVID-19. For the study at large: The origin of the acute and convalescent COVID-19 samples was the United States, Italy and Spain. Nucleic acid was either cDNA or gDNA, and it came from T cells, B-cell-depleted T cells, or PBMCs.

Under the authors' procedure: Reference gene primer amplification gave estimated nucleated cell counts. Method: immunoSEQ multiplex PCR; TCRdb's copy keeps in-frame clones and lacks some. The V and J calls and the clone size are those of that table, but D and trimming were determined from the DNA. Among 130,000 to 150,000 clones listed, roughly 80% were seen once. The germline V gene encodes CDR1 SGHTA and CDR2 FQGTGA. This CDR3 contains 18 residues. V lost 0 bases, J lost 4 bases, and 18 bases lay in between. This chain links TRBV7-3 with TRBJ2-2; weak D call: TRBD1 (6 bases). This receptor was obtained from a human donor with acute or convalescent COVID-19. The donor label of this sample is uncertain. Sequenced: peripheral blood. CDR3 region: CASSLTDPGTLVTGELFF. CDR3 DNA: TGTGCCAGCAGCTTAACGGACCCCGGGACACTTGTCACCGGGGAGCTGTTTTTT.